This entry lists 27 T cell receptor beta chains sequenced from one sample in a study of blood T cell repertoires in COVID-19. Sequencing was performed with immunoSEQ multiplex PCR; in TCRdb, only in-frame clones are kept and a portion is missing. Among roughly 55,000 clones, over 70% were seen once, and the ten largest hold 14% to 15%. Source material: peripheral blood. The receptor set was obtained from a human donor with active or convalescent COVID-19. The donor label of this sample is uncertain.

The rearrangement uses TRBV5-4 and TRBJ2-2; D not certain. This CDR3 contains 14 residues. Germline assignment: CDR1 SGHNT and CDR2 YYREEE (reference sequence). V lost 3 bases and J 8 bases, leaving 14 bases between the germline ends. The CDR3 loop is CASSSERPRGELFF. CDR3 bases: TGTGCCAGCAGCTCGGAACGCCCCAGGGGGGAGCTGTTTTTT.

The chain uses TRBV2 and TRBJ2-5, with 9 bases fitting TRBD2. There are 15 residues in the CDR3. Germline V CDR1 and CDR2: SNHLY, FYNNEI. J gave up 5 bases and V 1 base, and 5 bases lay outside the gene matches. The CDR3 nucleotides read TGTGCCAGCAGTGAAGAGGCGGGAGGGGGCGAGACCCAGTACTTC. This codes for CASSEEAGGGETQYF. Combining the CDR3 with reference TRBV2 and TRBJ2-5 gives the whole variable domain EPEVTQTPSHQVTQMGQEVILRCVPISNHLYFYWYRQILGQKVEFLVSFYNNEISEKSEIFDDQFSVERPDGSNFTLKIRSTKLEDSAMYFCASSEEAGGGETQYFGPGTRLLVL.

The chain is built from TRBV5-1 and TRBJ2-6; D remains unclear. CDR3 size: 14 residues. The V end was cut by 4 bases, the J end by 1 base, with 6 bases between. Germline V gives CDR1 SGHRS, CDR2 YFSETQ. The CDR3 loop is CASSLQSGANVLTF. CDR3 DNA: TGCGCCAGCAGCCTTCAGTCTGGGGCCAACGTCCTGACTTTC.

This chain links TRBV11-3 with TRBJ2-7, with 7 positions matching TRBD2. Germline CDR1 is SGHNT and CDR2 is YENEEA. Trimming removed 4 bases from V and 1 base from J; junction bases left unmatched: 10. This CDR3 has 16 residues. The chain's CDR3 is CASSYLGTTLSYEQYF. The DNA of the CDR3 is TGTGCCAGCAGCTATCTCGGGACTACCCTGTCCTACGAGCAGTACTTC.

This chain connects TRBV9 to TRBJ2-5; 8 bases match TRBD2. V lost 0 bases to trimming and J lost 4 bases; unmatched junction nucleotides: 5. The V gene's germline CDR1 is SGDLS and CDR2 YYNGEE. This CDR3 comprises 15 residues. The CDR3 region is CASSVDSGRSETQYF. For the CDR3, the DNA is TGTGCCAGCAGCGTAGACAGCGGGAGATCAGAGACCCAGTACTTC.

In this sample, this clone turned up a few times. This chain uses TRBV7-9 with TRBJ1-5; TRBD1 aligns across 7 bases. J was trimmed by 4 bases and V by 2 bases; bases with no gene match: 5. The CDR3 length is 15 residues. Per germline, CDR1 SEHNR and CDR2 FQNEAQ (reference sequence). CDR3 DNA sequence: TGTGCCAGCAGCTTATCAGGGGGTGGAAATCAGCCCCAGCATTTT. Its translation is CASSLSGGGNQPQHF. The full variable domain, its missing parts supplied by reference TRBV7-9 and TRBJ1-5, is DTGVSQNPRHKITKRGQNVTFRCDPISEHNRLYWYRQTLGQGPEFLTYFQNEAQLEKSRLLSDRFSAERPKGSFSTLEIQRTEQGDSAMYLCASSLSGGGNQPQHFGDGTRLSIL.

The CDR3 nucleotides are TGTGCCAGTAGTAACCAGGGAGGTTTAGCTGAAGCTTTCTTT. Translated: CASSNQGGLAEAFF. This chain uses TRBV19 with TRBJ1-1; D is perhaps TRBD1 (5 bases). Germline lookup yields CDR1 LNHDA and CDR2 SQIVND (reference sequence). The length of the CDR3 is 14 residues. V shed 4 bases and J shed 6 bases, with 15 bases lying between them.

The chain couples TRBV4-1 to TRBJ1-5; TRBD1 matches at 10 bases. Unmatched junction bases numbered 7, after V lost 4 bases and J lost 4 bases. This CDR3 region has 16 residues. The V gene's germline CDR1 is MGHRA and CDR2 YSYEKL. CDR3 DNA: TGCGCCAGCAGCCGGTCCGGGACAGGGGAGAATCAGCCCCAGCATTTT. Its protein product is CASSRSGTGENQPQHF.

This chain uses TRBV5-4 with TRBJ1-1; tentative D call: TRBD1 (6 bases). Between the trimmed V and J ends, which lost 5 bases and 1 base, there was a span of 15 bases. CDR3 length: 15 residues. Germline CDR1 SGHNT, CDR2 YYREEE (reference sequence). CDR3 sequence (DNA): TGTGCCAGCAGTTGGGGGGGGGCGACGAACACTGAAGCTTTCTTT. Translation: CASSWGGATNTEAFF.

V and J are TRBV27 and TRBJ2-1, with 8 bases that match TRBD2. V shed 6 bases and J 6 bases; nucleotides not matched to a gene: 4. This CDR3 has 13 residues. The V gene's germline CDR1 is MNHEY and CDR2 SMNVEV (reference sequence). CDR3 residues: CASRTSGRNEQFF. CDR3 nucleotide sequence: TGTGCCAGCAGAACTAGCGGCCGCAATGAGCAGTTCTTC.

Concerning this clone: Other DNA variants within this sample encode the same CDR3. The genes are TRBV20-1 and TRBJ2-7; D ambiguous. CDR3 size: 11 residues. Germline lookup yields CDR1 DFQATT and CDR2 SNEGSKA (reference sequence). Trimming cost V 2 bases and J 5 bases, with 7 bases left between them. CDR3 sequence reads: CSARSGHEQYF. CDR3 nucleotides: TGCAGTGCTAGAAGTGGCCACGAGCAGTACTTC.

CDR3 nucleotide sequence: TGTGCCACCAGTGATGCCTGGACAGGGGAGAGCTATGGCTACACCTTC. It codes for CATSDAWTGESYGYTF. V gene TRBV24-1 combines with J gene TRBJ1-2; the match to TRBD1 covers 9 bases. This CDR3 has 16 residues. V gave up 3 bases and J gave up 4 bases; unmatched junction bases: 8. Germline CDR1 is KGHDR and CDR2 is SFDVKD.

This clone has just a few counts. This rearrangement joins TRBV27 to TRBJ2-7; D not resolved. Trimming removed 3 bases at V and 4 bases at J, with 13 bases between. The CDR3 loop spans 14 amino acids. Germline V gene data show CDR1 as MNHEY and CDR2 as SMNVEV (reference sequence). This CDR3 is CASSFGALAYEQYF. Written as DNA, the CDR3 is TGTGCCAGCAGTTTTGGAGCTCTCGCTTACGAGCAGTACTTC.

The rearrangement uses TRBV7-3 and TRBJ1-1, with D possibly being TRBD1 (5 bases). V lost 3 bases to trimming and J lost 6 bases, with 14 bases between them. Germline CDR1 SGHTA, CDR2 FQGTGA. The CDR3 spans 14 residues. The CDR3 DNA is TGTGCCAGCAGCTTCGGGAGGGACGGCGCTGAAGCTTTCTTT. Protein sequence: CASSFGRDGAEAFF.

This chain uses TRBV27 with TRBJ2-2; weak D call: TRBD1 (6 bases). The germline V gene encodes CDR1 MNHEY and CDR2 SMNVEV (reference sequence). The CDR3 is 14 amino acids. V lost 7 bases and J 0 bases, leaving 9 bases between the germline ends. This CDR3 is CASKYRANTGELFF. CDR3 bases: TGTGCCAGCAAGTACAGGGCGAACACCGGGGAGCTGTTTTTT.

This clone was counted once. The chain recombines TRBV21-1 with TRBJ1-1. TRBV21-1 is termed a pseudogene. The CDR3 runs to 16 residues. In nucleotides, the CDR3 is TGTGCCAGCAGGCCTAAGGTAGCTACAATTCGCACTGAAGCTTTCTTT. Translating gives CASRPKVATIRTEAFF.

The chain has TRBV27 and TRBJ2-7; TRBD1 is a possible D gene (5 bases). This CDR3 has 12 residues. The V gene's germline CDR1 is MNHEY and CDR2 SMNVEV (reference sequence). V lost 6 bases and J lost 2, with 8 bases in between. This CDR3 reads CASSTGPYEQYF. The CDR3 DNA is TGTGCCAGCAGCACAGGACCCTACGAGCAGTACTTC.

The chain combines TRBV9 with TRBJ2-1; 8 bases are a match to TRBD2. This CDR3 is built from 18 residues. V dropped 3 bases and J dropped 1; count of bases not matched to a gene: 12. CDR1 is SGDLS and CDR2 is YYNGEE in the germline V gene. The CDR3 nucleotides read TGTGCCAGCAGCGCCCCCGGGGGGGGCGACGAGTCCTACAATGAGCAGTTCTTC. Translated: CASSAPGGGDESYNEQFF. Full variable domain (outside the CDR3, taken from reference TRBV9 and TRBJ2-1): DSGVTQTPKHLITATGQRVTLRCSPRSGDLSVYWYQQSLDQGLQFLIQYYNGEERAKGNILERFSAQQFPDLHSELNLSSLELGDSALYFCASSAPGGGDESYNEQFFGPGTRLTVL.

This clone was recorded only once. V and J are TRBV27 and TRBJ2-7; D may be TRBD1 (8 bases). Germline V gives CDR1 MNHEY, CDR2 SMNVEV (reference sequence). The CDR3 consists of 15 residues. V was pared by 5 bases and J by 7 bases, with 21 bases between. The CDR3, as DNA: TGTGCCAGCAGTCCCCGACAGGGGTCGGGGGGAGAGCAGTACTTC. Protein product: CASSPRQGSGGEQYF.

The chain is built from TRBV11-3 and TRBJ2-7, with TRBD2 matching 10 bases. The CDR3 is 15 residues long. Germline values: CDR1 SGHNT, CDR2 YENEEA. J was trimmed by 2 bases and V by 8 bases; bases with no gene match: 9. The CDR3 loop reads CASVSSGSYAYEQYF. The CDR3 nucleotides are TGTGCCAGCGTTTCTAGCGGGAGTTACGCCTACGAGCAGTACTTC.

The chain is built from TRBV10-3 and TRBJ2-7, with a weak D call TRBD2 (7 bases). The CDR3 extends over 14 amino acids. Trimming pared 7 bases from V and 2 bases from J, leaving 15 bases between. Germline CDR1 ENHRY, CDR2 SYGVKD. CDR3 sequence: CAINREEGAYEQYF. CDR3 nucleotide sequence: TGTGCCATCAACCGGGAGGAGGGGGCCTACGAGCAGTACTTC.

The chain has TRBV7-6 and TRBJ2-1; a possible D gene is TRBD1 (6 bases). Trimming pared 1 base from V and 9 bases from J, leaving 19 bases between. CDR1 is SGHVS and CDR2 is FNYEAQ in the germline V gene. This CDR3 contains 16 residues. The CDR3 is CASSLGNRVGYGEQFF. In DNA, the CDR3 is TGTGCCAGCAGCTTAGGTAACAGGGTTGGATACGGTGAGCAGTTCTTC.

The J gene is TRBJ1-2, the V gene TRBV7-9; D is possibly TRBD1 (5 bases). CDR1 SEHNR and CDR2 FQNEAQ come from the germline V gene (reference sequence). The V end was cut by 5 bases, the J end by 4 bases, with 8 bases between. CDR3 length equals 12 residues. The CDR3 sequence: CASSPDSYGYTF. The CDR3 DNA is TGTGCCAGCAGCCCCGACAGCTATGGCTACACCTTC.

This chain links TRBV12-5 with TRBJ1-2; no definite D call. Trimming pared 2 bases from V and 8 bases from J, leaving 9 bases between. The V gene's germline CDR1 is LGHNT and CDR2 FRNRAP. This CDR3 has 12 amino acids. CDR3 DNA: TGTGCTAGTGGTTTGAATTTCCAGGGCTACACCTTC. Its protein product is CASGLNFQGYTF.

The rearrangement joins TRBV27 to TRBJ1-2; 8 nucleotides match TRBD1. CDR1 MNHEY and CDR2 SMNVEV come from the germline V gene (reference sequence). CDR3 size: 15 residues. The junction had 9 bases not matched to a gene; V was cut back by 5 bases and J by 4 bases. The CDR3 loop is CASSRNRGAGYGYTF. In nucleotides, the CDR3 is TGTGCCAGCAGTCGCAACAGGGGGGCCGGCTATGGCTACACCTTC.

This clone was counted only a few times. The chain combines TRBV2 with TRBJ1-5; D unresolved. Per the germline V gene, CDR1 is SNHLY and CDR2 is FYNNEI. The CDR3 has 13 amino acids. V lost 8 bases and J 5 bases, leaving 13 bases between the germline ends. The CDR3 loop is CASEIGGYQPQHF. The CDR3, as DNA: TGTGCCAGCGAGATCGGAGGGTATCAGCCCCAGCATTTT.

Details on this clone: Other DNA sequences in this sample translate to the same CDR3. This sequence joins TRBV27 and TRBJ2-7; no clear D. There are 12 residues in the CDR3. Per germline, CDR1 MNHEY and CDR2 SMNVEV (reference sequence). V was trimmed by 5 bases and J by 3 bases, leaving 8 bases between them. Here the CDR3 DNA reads TGTGCCAGCAGTCCCTCAGGCTACGAGCAGTACTTC. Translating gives CASSPSGYEQYF.